This TCR beta chain was retrieved from a study of T cell repertoires in cytomegalovirus infection. Study background: Researchers turned to recently identified HLA-C-restricted CMV epitopes as well as well-studied HLA-B-restricted ones. Public signatures in TCR beta pointed to CMV infection and matching HLA type. General study findings and limits: The ex vivo response was dominated by HLA-C-restricted CMV-specific TCR beta clonotypes. People with CMV and the relevant HLA were identified by cumulative public TCR beta family frequency.

TCRdb analysed the reads with MiXCR anew, one entry per CDR3 protein. Of approximately 910,000 distinct CDR3 sequences in the sample, 31% are singletons; the top ten hold around 15%. V shed 2 bases and J shed 1 base, with 9 bases lying between them. The CDR3 contains 14 residues. Germline V CDR1 and CDR2: MNHEY, SMNVEV (reference sequence). Points on this clonotype: Antigen unknown.

The sequencing here drew on cultured CD8+ T cells from PBMCs, taken from culture after CMV antigen stimulation. This chain joins TRBV27 and TRBJ2-7, with D perhaps TRBD1 (5 bases). This TCR came from a human donor in good health (CMV status not recorded). Some clones in this sample may be carry-over from other donors' samples. The CDR3 sequence: CASSLVYRSYEQYF. DNA for the CDR3: TGTGCCAGCAGTTTAGTGTACAGGTCCTACGAGCAGTACTTC.